These 11 T cell receptor beta chains were sequenced from one sample in a study of blood T cell repertoires in COVID-19. Profiled with immunoSEQ multiplex PCR; TCRdb holds only in-frame clones, not every one. The table shows about 230,000 clones, with 88% occurring only once. Sequencing input: PBMCs or T cells enriched from blood (not recorded which). These receptor sequences come from a middle-aged woman with acute COVID-19.

This chain joins TRBV7-2 and TRBJ2-3, with D perhaps matching TRBD1 (6 bases). CDR1 and CDR2 (germline): SGHTA, FQGNSA. Trimming cost V 4 bases and J 0 bases, with 14 bases left between them. CDR3 length: 16 amino acids. The CDR3: CASSSVPQGSTDTQYF. DNA for the CDR3: TGTGCCAGCAGCTCCGTCCCACAGGGAAGCACAGATACGCAGTATTTT.

The V call is TRBV6-6, the J call TRBJ2-5, with D perhaps TRBD1 (5 bases). V was clipped by 5 bases and J by 2 bases, with 6 bases between them. Germline assignment: CDR1 MNHNY and CDR2 SVGAGI (reference sequence). This CDR3 spans 12 amino acids. Here the CDR3 reads CASSRTQETQYF. The CDR3 bases are TGTGCCAGCAGTCGGACACAAGAGACCCAGTACTTC.

The chain couples TRBV7-9 to TRBJ2-5; TRBD2 agrees at 8 bases. Germline V gives CDR1 SEHNR, CDR2 FQNEAQ (reference sequence). The length of the CDR3 is 14 residues. With 6 bases clipped from V and 1 base from J, the junction kept 4 bases outside the gene matches. The CDR3 is CASRPGLVQETQYF. CDR3 DNA: TGTGCCAGCAGACCGGGACTAGTCCAAGAGACCCAGTACTTC.

This clone was counted between two and nine times. The J gene is TRBJ2-7, the V gene TRBV7-9; TRBD1 matches at 10 bases. J lost 5 bases, V lost 1 base, and 5 bases had no gene match. The germline V gene encodes CDR1 SEHNR and CDR2 FQNEAQ (reference sequence). This CDR3 contains 15 residues. CDR3 coding DNA: TGTGCCAGCAGCTTAGGACAGGGGGCAAGCGACGAGCAGTACGTC. Translating it yields CASSLGQGASDEQYV.

The J gene is TRBJ1-3, the V gene TRBV11-3; TRBD1 agrees at 7 bases. Trimming cost V 5 bases and J 0 bases; bases outside gene matches: 10. Germline CDR1 and CDR2: SGHNT and YENEEA. This CDR3 has 17 amino acids. The CDR3 sequence is CASSQRTGAASGNTIYF. Here the CDR3 DNA reads TGTGCCAGCAGCCAAAGAACAGGGGCTGCCTCTGGAAACACCATATATTTT.

This clone was recorded a few times. This chain connects TRBV5-1 to TRBJ1-6; no firm D call. The germline V gene has CDR1 SGHRS and CDR2 YFSETQ. The CDR3 is 14 amino acids. Trimming pared 2 bases from V and 3 bases from J, leaving 6 bases between. CDR3 amino acids: CASSLGGYNSPLHF. The CDR3 DNA reads TGCGCCAGCAGCTTAGGCGGCTATAATTCACCCCTCCACTTT.

CDR3: CASMRRGGVNEQFF. CDR3 coding DNA: TGTGCCAGCATGAGGAGGGGAGGGGTCAATGAGCAGTTCTTC. J is TRBJ2-1 and V is TRBV6-5; 7 bases are shared with TRBD2. The CDR3 has 14 amino acids. V was clipped by 7 bases and J by 6 bases; unmatched bases: 9. Germline V gene data show CDR1 as MNHEY and CDR2 as SVGAGI.

The chain couples TRBV13 to TRBJ2-3; 7 positions match TRBD1. From germline, CDR1 is PRHDT and CDR2 FYEKMQ (reference sequence). The CDR3 runs to 16 residues. With V trimmed by 3 bases and J by 1 base, 7 bases remained unmatched. CDR3 coding DNA: TGTGCCAGCAGCTTCCCCCGGGACAGTCGCACAGATACGCAGTATTTT. It specifies CASSFPRDSRTDTQYF.

Comment on this clone: A much larger clonotype is one base distant, so this may be a read error. The chain has TRBV12-3 or TRBV12-4 and TRBJ2-5; D perhaps matches TRBD1 (7 bases). The CDR3 is 13 amino acids. Trimming removed 6 bases at V and 3 bases at J, with 11 bases between. CDR3 DNA sequence: TGTGCCAGCAGCCGCGGGACAGAAGAGACCCAGTACTTC. Its protein product is CASSRGTEETQYF.

This clone was recorded once. The DNA for the CDR3 is TGTGCCAGCAGCGATTCTTCACAGGGGGCTCGCAATCAGCCCCAGCATTTT. Amino acids: CASSDSSQGARNQPQHF. The rearrangement links TRBV7-2 to TRBJ1-5; 9 nucleotides line up with TRBD1. Germline trimming cut 5 bases from V and 2 bases from J; bases unmatched to any gene: 10. From germline, CDR1 is SGHTA and CDR2 FQGNSA. The CDR3 sequence is 17 residues long.

The V gene is TRBV7-8, the J gene TRBJ2-7; 7 nucleotides line up with TRBD1. V was pared by 4 bases and J by 7 bases, with 10 bases of the junction left unmatched. The germline gives CDR1 SGHVS, CDR2 FQNEAQ. This CDR3 comprises 14 residues. The CDR3 DNA reads TGTGCCAGCAGCTCCCGACAGGGACGGTGGGAGCAGTACTTC. This sequence encodes CASSSRQGRWEQYF.